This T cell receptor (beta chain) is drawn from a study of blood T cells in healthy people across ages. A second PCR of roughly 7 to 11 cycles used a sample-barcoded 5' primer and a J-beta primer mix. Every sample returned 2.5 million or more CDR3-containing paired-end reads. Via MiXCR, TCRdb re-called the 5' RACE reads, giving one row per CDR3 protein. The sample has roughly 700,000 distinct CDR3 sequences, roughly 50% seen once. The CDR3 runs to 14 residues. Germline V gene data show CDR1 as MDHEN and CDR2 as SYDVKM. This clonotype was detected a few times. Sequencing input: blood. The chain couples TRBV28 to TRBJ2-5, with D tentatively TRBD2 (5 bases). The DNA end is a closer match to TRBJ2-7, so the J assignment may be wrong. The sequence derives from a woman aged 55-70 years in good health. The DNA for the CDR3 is TGTGCCAGCAGTTTTGTAGACTACGGGTCCGAGCAGTACTTC. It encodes CASSFVDYGSEQYF.